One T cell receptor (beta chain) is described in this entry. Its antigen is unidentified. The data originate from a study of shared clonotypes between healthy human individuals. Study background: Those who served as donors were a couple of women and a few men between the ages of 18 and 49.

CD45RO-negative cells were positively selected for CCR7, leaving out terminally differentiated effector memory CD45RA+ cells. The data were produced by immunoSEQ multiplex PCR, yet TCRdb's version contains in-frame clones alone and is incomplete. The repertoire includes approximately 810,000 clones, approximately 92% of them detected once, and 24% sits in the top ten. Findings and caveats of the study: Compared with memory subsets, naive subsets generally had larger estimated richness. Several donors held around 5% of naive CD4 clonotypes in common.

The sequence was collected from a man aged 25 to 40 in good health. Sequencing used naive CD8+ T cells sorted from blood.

DNA for the CDR3: TGTGCCATCAGTGAATCTAGGGGGGAAGTTCGCACCGGGGAGCTGTTTTTT. Residues: CAISESRGEVRTGELFF. The V and J genes are TRBV10-3 and TRBJ2-2; possibly TRBD1 or TRBD2 for D (6 bases each). The V gene lost 3 bases and the J gene lost 4 bases, with 18 bases spanning the gap. CDR1 and CDR2 from the germline V gene are ENHRY and SYGVKD. The CDR3 spans 17 residues.